What follows are 19 T cell receptor beta chains derived from one specimen sequenced in a study of CD8+CD57+ T cells in acquired aplastic anemia. Template material for TCR beta VDJ and CDR3 profiling consisted of genomic DNA. TCRdb passed the reads through MiXCR, listing each CDR3 protein once. This table has about 190,000 distinct CDR3 sequences, around 59% appearing once. Material for sequencing was sorted CD4+, CD8+, or CD8+CD57+ T cells (not recorded which) from PBMCs. The receptor source for this set is a human donor in good health, serving as a control.

Turning to this clonotype: A clone one base away is much larger, so this may be a read error. The chain recombines TRBV6-2 or TRBV6-3 with TRBJ1-2; D gene ambiguous. Germline CDR1 MNHEY, CDR2 SVGEGT. V was shortened by 4 bases and J by 8 bases, with 17 bases between the two germline ends. CDR3 size: 14 residues. The CDR3 DNA is TGTGCCAGCAGTTGCTCCCGGACCGCGGGAGGCTACACCTTC. Its protein product is CASSCSRTAGGYTF.

This clonotype was observed at least ten times. This sequence joins TRBV19 and TRBJ1-4; D perhaps matches TRBD1 (6 bases). This CDR3 region has 13 residues. Germline CDR1 and CDR2: LNHDA and SQIVND (reference sequence). With 6 bases removed from V and 3 bases from J, the gap between germline ends came to 8 bases. DNA for the CDR3: TGTGCCAGTAGGAACAGGGCTAATGAAAAACTGTTTTTT. Amino acids: CASRNRANEKLFF.

CDR3 DNA sequence: TGTGCCACCAGCAGTTTACAGAATCAGCCCCAGCATTTT. Translation: CATSSLQNQPQHF. The rearrangement uses TRBV15 and TRBJ1-5; D is undetermined. CDR1 is LNHNV and CDR2 is YYDKDF in the germline V gene (reference sequence). CDR3 size: 13 residues. The V end was cut by 3 bases, the J end by 4 bases, with 7 bases between.

V is TRBV20-1 and J is TRBJ2-1, with 7 bases that match TRBD2. V dropped 3 bases and J dropped 4; count of bases not matched to a gene: 3. Germline V lookup: CDR1 DFQATT, CDR2 SNEGSKA (reference sequence). CDR3 length equals 13 residues. CDR3 sequence reads: CSASPAGYNEQFF. CDR3 bases: TGCAGTGCTAGTCCAGCGGGATACAATGAGCAGTTCTTC.

A remark on this clonotype: An end of the junction does not agree with germline; a read error may underlie this. The chain recombines TRBV24-1 with TRBJ1-5; weak D call: TRBD1 (5 bases). The CDR3 covers 13 residues. Germline-derived CDR1 and CDR2 are KGHDR and SFDVKD. CDR3: CAPSTTGSQPQHF. CDR3 sequence (DNA): TGTGCCCCCAGTACAACAGGCTCTCAGCCCCAGCATTTT.

The table lists this clonotype with many counts. The chain combines TRBV7-9 with TRBJ2-5, with D unclear. CDR3 length equals 15 residues. The V end lost 5 bases, the J end lost 2 bases, and 15 bases lay between the germline ends. Germline loops: CDR1 SEHNR, CDR2 FQNEAQ (reference sequence). CDR3 loop: CASSAWLIIQETQYF. In DNA, the CDR3 is TGTGCCAGCAGCGCCTGGCTGATCATACAAGAGACCCAGTACTTC.

The genes are TRBV2 and TRBJ1-2; 7 bases are a match to TRBD1. The germline V gene has CDR1 SNHLY and CDR2 FYNNEI. V trimming: 8 bases; J trimming: 4 bases; junction bases outside the gene matches: 10. This CDR3 is 14 amino acids long. As DNA, the CDR3 is TGTGCCAGCTATGAGACAGGGATGGGCTATGGCTACACCTTC. Translation: CASYETGMGYGYTF.

This clonotype has at least ten counts. The rearrangement links TRBV7-6 to TRBJ2-5; 9 nucleotides match TRBD2. The CDR3 has 15 residues. From germline, CDR1 is SGHVS and CDR2 FNYEAQ. The V gene end was trimmed by 1 base and the J gene end by 5 bases; junction bases not matched to a gene: 5. The CDR3: CASSLVAGGRETQYF. CDR3 bases: TGTGCCAGCAGCTTAGTCGCGGGGGGGCGGGAGACCCAGTACTTC.

The chain couples TRBV7-9 to TRBJ2-7, with 8 bases identical to TRBD1. CDR3 length equals 14 residues. The junction had 6 bases not matched to a gene; V was cut back by 3 bases and J by 5 bases. Germline assignment: CDR1 SEHNR and CDR2 FQNEAQ (reference sequence). The CDR3 reads CASSLGTGWDEQYF. The CDR3 coding sequence is TGTGCCAGCAGCTTGGGGACAGGATGGGACGAGCAGTACTTC. The full variable domain, in which reference TRBV7-9 and TRBJ2-7 provide the parts outside the CDR3, is DTGVSQNPRHKITKRGQNVTFRCDPISEHNRLYWYRQTLGQGPEFLTYFQNEAQLEKSRLLSDRFSAERPKGSFSTLEIQRTEQGDSAMYLCASSLGTGWDEQYFGPGTRLTVT.

This clonotype was counted at least ten times. V gene TRBV16 combines with J gene TRBJ1-2; 7 bases agree with TRBD1. Germline CDR1 reads KGHSY; CDR2 reads FQNENV. Trimming cost V 2 bases and J 3 bases; bases outside gene matches: 3. The CDR3 contains 14 residues. CDR3 sequence reads: CASSQRDSYYGYTF. The CDR3, as DNA: TGTGCCAGCAGCCAAAGGGACAGCTACTATGGCTACACCTTC.

There are many counts of this clonotype. The rearrangement joins TRBV7-2 to TRBJ1-6; no firm D call. The CDR3 runs 17 residues. The V gene's germline CDR1 is SGHTA and CDR2 FQGNSA. With 3 bases removed from V and 9 bases from J, the gap between germline ends came to 21 bases. The CDR3 here is CASSFLQSAYLGSPLHF. CDR3 nucleotides: TGTGCCAGCAGCTTTTTACAAAGTGCGTATTTAGGTTCACCCCTCCACTTT.

This clonotype was detected ten times or more. The rearrangement links TRBV20-1 to TRBJ1-4; D perhaps matches TRBD1 (6 bases). The germline gives CDR1 DFQATT, CDR2 SNEGSKA (reference sequence). This CDR3 has 14 amino acids. Trimming stripped 3 bases from V and 2 bases from J, with 10 bases between. In DNA form, the CDR3 reads TGCAGTGCTAGTAGGGGGTTTACTAATGAAAAACTGTTTTTT. Its translation is CSASRGFTNEKLFF.

This chain uses TRBV9 with TRBJ2-7, with D perhaps matching TRBD2 (6 bases). Germline V CDR1 and CDR2: SGDLS, YYNGEE. The V end lost 4 bases, the J end lost 1 base, and 9 bases lay between the germline ends. This CDR3 has 13 residues. The CDR3 region is CASSLGLSYEQYF. CDR3 DNA: TGTGCCAGCAGCCTGGGACTTTCCTACGAGCAGTACTTC.

This rearrangement joins TRBV19 to TRBJ2-3, with D perhaps TRBD2 (5 bases). From germline, CDR1 is LNHDA and CDR2 SQIVND (reference sequence). The CDR3 covers 16 residues. V lost 8 bases, J lost 0 bases, and 18 bases lay in between. Here the CDR3 DNA reads TGTGCCAGTTCCCGGGGTGGGTACGCTAGCACAGATACGCAGTATTTT. Protein: CASSRGGYASTDTQYF.

This clonotype was picked up many times. The rearrangement uses TRBV19 and TRBJ2-3; the match to TRBD2 covers 9 bases. Per germline, CDR1 LNHDA and CDR2 SQIVND (reference sequence). The CDR3 runs to 15 residues. Unmatched junction bases numbered 12, after V lost 10 bases and J lost 4 bases. CDR3 coding DNA: TGTGCCACCGCAAAAGCGGGGGGTTACTCAGATACGCAGTATTTT. Residues: CATAKAGGYSDTQYF.

The chain uses TRBV19 and TRBJ2-7; 8 bases match TRBD1. Germline V lookup: CDR1 LNHDA, CDR2 SQIVND (reference sequence). The CDR3 spans 13 residues. Trimming at V came to 2 bases and at J to 5 bases, leaving 2 bases not matched to a gene. CDR3 amino acids: CASSIKQGDEQYV. The CDR3 bases are TGTGCCAGTAGTATAAAACAGGGGGACGAGCAGTACGTC.

Many counts were recorded for this clonotype. The J gene is TRBJ1-1, the V gene TRBV3-1; TRBD1 matches at 10 bases. The CDR3 spans 15 residues. Germline loops: CDR1 LGHDT, CDR2 YNNKEL (reference sequence). V lost 4 bases, J lost 5 bases, and 7 bases stayed unmatched. CDR3 protein: CASSPTGGQVTEAFF. CDR3 DNA sequence: TGTGCCAGCAGCCCGACAGGGGGCCAGGTTACTGAAGCTTTCTTT.

The sample holds a few counts of this clonotype. It may be a read error: a sequence one base away is much more abundant. The V gene is TRBV5-5, the J gene TRBJ1-1, with D possibly matching TRBD1 (6 bases). Germline V CDR1 and CDR2: SGHKS, YYEKEE (reference sequence). This CDR3 comprises 13 residues. V lost 8 bases to trimming and J lost 6 bases, with 17 bases between them. The CDR3 protein is CASGRGGYAEAFF. CDR3 in DNA: TGTGCCAGTGGACGAGGGGGGTACGCTGAAGCTTTCTTT.

This clonotype showed up many times. The genes are TRBV7-9 and TRBJ1-1; D remains unclear. The germline V gene encodes CDR1 SEHNR and CDR2 FQNEAQ (reference sequence). CDR3 length: 15 residues. V was shortened by 5 bases and J by 1 base, with 14 bases between the two germline ends. CDR3 sequence reads: CASSNTPPGNTEAFF. The CDR3, as DNA: TGTGCCAGCAGCAATACCCCACCGGGGAACACTGAAGCTTTCTTT.